This T cell receptor beta chain comes out of a study of identical twins. TCRdb fed the 5' RACE reads into MiXCR, producing one record per CDR3 protein. This table holds a few hundred thousand distinct CDR3 sequences, roughly an eighth found once. Healthy Caucasians provided all donations. Whole-study findings and limits: Abundant beta clonotypes from cord blood bore fewer insertions; memory repertoires lacked this pattern.

This clonotype came up many times. The target antigen is unknown. This sample was also put to use in a study of yellow fever vaccine responses in identical twins. In that study: Twins' T cell vaccine responses reportedly looked partly convergent, partly personalized.

Sequencing was done on a sample of CD4+ T cells sorted from blood. The source of this sequence is a woman between 18 and 29 years old in good health.

This CDR3 is CASSLALMTGQFYGYTF. For the CDR3, the DNA is TGCGCCAGCAGCTTGGCCCTGATGACAGGCCAGTTCTATGGCTACACCTTC. J is TRBJ1-2 and V is TRBV5-1; perhaps TRBD1 as D (6 bases). The V end was cut by 0 bases, the J end by 4 bases, with 19 bases between. This CDR3 contains 17 residues. Germline CDR1 and CDR2: SGHRS and YFSETQ.